A single sample gave rise to the 14 T cell receptor beta chains below, sequenced in a study of a mutant IDH1 vaccine in newly diagnosed glioma. As to time point: week 11, during vaccination. In every dose of vaccine, 300 ug of mutant IDH1 20-mer peptide was given alongside topical imiquimod. Clones were read by immunoSEQ multiplex PCR, and TCRdb kept only the in-frame ones, dropping some. The table includes 110,000 or so clones, under 90% detected once. Their specific antigens are unknown. This specimen consisted of PBMCs, obtained from a glioma patient whose treatment included an IDH1 peptide vaccine. These receptors came from a woman aged 50 to 65 with glioma.

The chain joins TRBV6-5 to TRBJ1-3, with TRBD1 matching over 7 bases. In germline, CDR1 is MNHEY, CDR2 SVGAGI. This CDR3 spans 16 amino acids. Losses at the gene ends were 0 bases for V and 4 bases for J; bases not matched to a gene: 6. The DNA of the CDR3 is TGTGCCAGCAGTTACTCGTGGAGGGGGCAGGGAAACACCATATATTTT. Encoded protein: CASSYSWRGQGNTIYF.

This chain uses TRBV10-2 with TRBJ1-5, with unresolved D. Germline CDR1 WSHSY, CDR2 SAAADI. The CDR3 is 13 residues long. Trimming took off 4 bases at V and 6 bases at J, with 10 bases between the two ends. CDR3 protein: CASSGSKVQPQHF. DNA of the CDR3: TGCGCCAGCAGTGGGAGTAAAGTTCAGCCCCAGCATTTT.

The chain joins TRBV5-4 to TRBJ2-1; TRBD2 matches 14 bases. Trimming took 5 bases from V and 3 from J; bases not matched to a gene: 7. The CDR3 is made up of 17 amino acids. Germline V gene data show CDR1 as SGHNT and CDR2 as YYREEE (reference sequence). CDR3 DNA sequence: TGTGCCAGCAGGGGGACTAGCGGGAGAGGGGACTACAATGAGCAGTTCTTC. Translated: CASRGTSGRGDYNEQFF.

J is TRBJ1-5 and V is TRBV6-1; D is ambiguous. The germline V and J ends were trimmed by 1 base and 6 bases, with 1 base remaining between them. The CDR3 sequence is 11 residues long. The germline CDR1 and CDR2 sequences are MNHNS and SASEGT. CDR3 residues: CASSEGQPQHF. The CDR3 DNA follows: TGTGCCAGCAGTGAAGGTCAGCCCCAGCATTTT.

The DNA of the CDR3 is TGTGCCAGCAGCTTGGCTATGGGCAGCGGGAGAGTTGACAATGAGCAGTTCTTC. It specifies CASSLAMGSGRVDNEQFF. The chain joins TRBV5-4 to TRBJ2-1; 8 nucleotides agree with TRBD2. V shed 0 bases and J 5 bases; nucleotides not matched to a gene: 13. The length of the CDR3 is 18 residues. The germline gives CDR1 SGHNT, CDR2 YYREEE (reference sequence).

In its sample, this clone was seen once. The chain joins TRBV6-6 to TRBJ1-1; D gene uncertain. V lost 2 bases and J 1 base, leaving 5 bases between the germline ends. This CDR3 comprises 13 residues. Per germline, CDR1 MNHNY and CDR2 SVGAGI (reference sequence). For the CDR3, the DNA is TGTGCCAGCAGTTACACTCAGAACACTGAAGCTTTCTTT. Its protein product is CASSYTQNTEAFF.

The chain recombines TRBV6-5 with TRBJ1-1; weak D call: TRBD1 (5 bases). Germline loops: CDR1 MNHEY, CDR2 SVGAGI. V lost 3 bases and J lost 4, with 9 bases in between. The CDR3 loop spans 13 amino acids. In DNA, the CDR3 is TGTGCCAGCAGTTATCAGGGTGGCACTGAAGCTTTCTTT. Encoded protein: CASSYQGGTEAFF.

This chain connects TRBV19 to TRBJ2-5; the D gene is possibly TRBD1 (5 bases). This CDR3 is built from 11 residues. Trimming took off 9 bases at V and 4 bases at J, with 9 bases between the two ends. Germline V gene data show CDR1 as LNHDA and CDR2 as SQIVND (reference sequence). CDR3 bases: TGTGCCAGCAATCAGGGAGAGACCCAGTACTTC. This gives the protein CASNQGETQYF.

This clone was seen a single time. The V and J genes are TRBV7-9 and TRBJ2-4; D tentatively fits TRBD1 or TRBD2 (5 bases each). From germline, CDR1 is SEHNR and CDR2 FQNEAQ (reference sequence). The CDR3 totals 12 residues. The germline V and J ends were trimmed by 5 bases and 11 bases, with 13 bases remaining between them. CDR3 loop: CASSPGTVLQYF. The CDR3 bases are TGTGCCAGCAGCCCCGGGACGGTTCTTCAGTACTTC.

The chain recombines TRBV7-9 with TRBJ1-2; the D is unclear. The germline V and J ends were trimmed by 5 bases and 2 bases, with 15 bases remaining between them. This CDR3 spans 15 amino acids. Germline assignment: CDR1 SEHNR and CDR2 FQNEAQ (reference sequence). The CDR3 loop reads CASSIDGGLNYGYTF. DNA for the CDR3: TGTGCCAGCAGCATTGACGGTGGGTTAAACTATGGCTACACCTTC.

V usage is TRBV6-6 and J usage is TRBJ2-3, with TRBD1 as a possible D gene (6 bases). This CDR3 is 14 amino acids long. V was trimmed by 6 bases and J by 3 bases, leaving 13 bases between them. Germline V gene lookup returns CDR1 MNHNY and CDR2 SVGAGI (reference sequence). CDR3 loop: CASRWAGVTDTQYF. The CDR3 nucleotides are TGTGCCAGCAGGTGGGCAGGGGTAACAGATACGCAGTATTTT.

The rearrangement links TRBV9 to TRBJ2-1; TRBD1 matches 8 bases. The CDR3 spans 16 residues. V was pared by 0 bases and J by 1 base, with 3 bases of the junction left unmatched. Germline CDR1 is SGDLS and CDR2 is YYNGEE. DNA of the CDR3: TGTGCCAGCAGCGTAGCCGGGACAGGATCCTACAATGAGCAGTTCTTC. This gives the protein CASSVAGTGSYNEQFF.

The gene calls are TRBV19 and TRBJ1-4, with D maybe TRBD1 (5 bases). Germline CDR1 is LNHDA and CDR2 is SQIVND (reference sequence). This CDR3 is built from 14 residues. Trimming shortened V by 8 bases and J by 2 bases, and 12 bases separated the two germline ends. The CDR3: CASGDPRTNEKLFF. The DNA of the CDR3 is TGTGCCAGTGGGGACCCCAGGACTAATGAAAAACTGTTTTTT.

The rearrangement joins TRBV7-8 to TRBJ2-5, with 10 bases that match TRBD2. The CDR3 runs 15 residues. CDR1 and CDR2 (germline): SGHVS, FQNEAQ. The V gene end was trimmed by 1 base and the J gene end by 5 bases; junction bases not matched to a gene: 4. The CDR3 sequence: CASSLGAGGLETQYF. The CDR3 bases are TGTGCCAGCAGCTTAGGAGCGGGAGGGCTGGAGACCCAGTACTTC.